This T cell receptor (beta chain) was obtained from a study of regulatory T cells in long-lasting Graves disease. Time point given: newly diagnosed GD, antithyroid drugs for less than 3 months. The TCR library was prepared using RNA isolated from PBMCs. Those enrolled as patients came out of an endocrinology department in Xi'an, China. This CDR3 has 14 amino acids. From germline, CDR1 is PRHDT and CDR2 FYEKMQ (reference sequence). Trimming left V 4 bases short and J 1 base short, with 10 bases between. This clonotype was seen repeatedly, ten times or more. The target antigen is unknown. Study results and limitations: Persistent disease samples used TRBV28, TRBJ1-2 and TRBJ2-5 preferentially.

Arm-PCR of CDR3 regions and iRepertoire HTBI primers were the basis on which TCR beta libraries were built. TCRdb called the multiplex PCR reads again in MiXCR, with one record for every CDR3 protein. The sample carries over 450,000 distinct CDR3 sequences, around 11% recorded once. This same sample was also taken into another study, of T cells in Graves' hyperthyroidism and ophthalmopathy. That work states: The authors' 13 V-J model separated ophthalmopathy from stable hyperthyroidism.

This specimen consisted of peripheral blood mononuclear cells (PBMCs), obtained at new diagnosis, from a patient treated with antithyroid drugs. The chain carries TRBV13 and TRBJ2-5; D is ambiguous. The sequence was collected from a woman in her 30s with Graves disease. CDR3 coding DNA: TGTGCCAGCAGCTCGGACGCCAGCCAAGAGACCCAGTACTTC. Encoded protein: CASSSDASQETQYF. The variable domain in full, with the rest retrieved from reference TRBV13 and TRBJ2-5, is AAGVIQSPRHLIKEKRETATLKCYPIPRHDTVYWYQQGPGQDPQFLISFYEKMQSDKGSIPDRFSAQQFSDYHSELNMSSLELGDSALYFCASSSDASQETQYFGPGTRLLVL.